The TCR beta chain under discussion was sequenced for a study of OX40 agonist ivuxolimab in advanced cancers. TCRdb's copy holds only in-frame clones and misses some; the assay was immunoSEQ multiplex PCR. Here the sample spans roughly 56,000 clones, about 86% being singletons. With 6 bases removed from V and 5 bases from J, the gap between germline ends came to 10 bases. The CDR3 is 13 amino acids. Germline V gene lookup returns CDR1 MDHEN and CDR2 SYDVKM. The sequences come from CD4+ or CD8+ T cells sorted from blood, collected in a trial of the OX40 agonist ivuxolimab. The sequence derives from an adult with an advanced solid tumor such as melanoma, head and neck, liver or kidney cancer. This chain joins TRBV28 and TRBJ1-4, with D perhaps TRBD1 (6 bases). The CDR3 DNA follows: TGTGCCAGCAGGGGGCAGGGGAATGAAAAACTGTTTTTT. Translating gives CASRGQGNEKLFF.